What follows are 18 T cell receptor beta chains derived from one specimen sequenced in a study of OX40 agonist ivuxolimab in advanced cancers. Some clones are missing from TCRdb's copy, which holds only in-frame ones; the method was immunoSEQ multiplex PCR. The sample lists about 77,000 clones, around 94% seen once, with 4.8% in the top ten. This sample comprised CD4+ or CD8+ T cells sorted from blood, obtained in a trial of the OX40 agonist ivuxolimab. These TCRs come from an adult with an advanced solid tumor such as melanoma, head and neck, liver or kidney cancer.

The V call is TRBV6-1, the J call TRBJ1-2; no clear D. Looked up from germline, CDR1 is MNHNS and CDR2 is SASEGT. Trimming cost V 5 bases and J 2 bases, with 9 bases left between them. The CDR3 contains 13 residues. Here the CDR3 reads CASSPEANYGYTF. DNA for the CDR3: TGTGCCAGCAGTCCCGAAGCAAACTATGGCTACACCTTC.

This clone has just one count. This chain joins TRBV5-1 and TRBJ2-6; D remains ambiguous. In germline, CDR1 is SGHRS, CDR2 YFSETQ. V lost 4 bases, J lost 0 bases, and 5 bases lay in between. CDR3 size: 14 residues. The CDR3 protein is CASSPNSGANVLTF. The CDR3 DNA sequence: TGCGCCAGCAGCCCCAACTCTGGGGCCAACGTCCTGACTTTC.

Only a few counts were recorded for this clone. The chain has TRBV6-4 and TRBJ1-3; D remains ambiguous. Germline V CDR1 and CDR2: MRHNA, SNTAGT. This CDR3 has 13 residues. V was cut by 5 bases and J by 2 bases, with 7 bases left in between. CDR3: CASSREAGNTIYF. CDR3 in DNA: TGTGCCAGCAGTAGGGAAGCTGGAAACACCATATATTTT.

V is TRBV18 and J is TRBJ2-1, with D uncertain. In germline, CDR1 is KGHSH, CDR2 LQKENI. CDR3 length: 14 amino acids. Trimming stripped 0 bases from V and 0 bases from J, with 3 bases between. The CDR3 sequence: CASSPPSSYNEQFF. In DNA form, the CDR3 reads TGTGCCAGCTCACCACCGAGCTCCTACAATGAGCAGTTCTTC.

The rearrangement joins TRBV2 to TRBJ2-7, with no clear D. The CDR3 contains 13 residues. V lost 3 bases, J lost 3 bases, and 9 bases lay in between. Germline-derived CDR1 and CDR2 are SNHLY and FYNNEI. CDR3 coding DNA: TGTGCCAGCAGTGATATCGTGGGCTACGAGCAGTACTTC. Translated: CASSDIVGYEQYF.

The CDR3 sequence is CASSLSLAGETQYF. In DNA, the CDR3 is TGCGCCAGCAGCTTATCGCTAGCTGGTGAGACCCAGTACTTC. The chain links TRBV5-1 to TRBJ2-5; possible D gene TRBD2, 5 bases. CDR3 size: 14 residues. The V gene lost 2 bases and the J gene lost 5 bases, with 13 bases spanning the gap. From germline, CDR1 is SGHRS and CDR2 YFSETQ.

The chain links TRBV7-2 to TRBJ1-2, with a weak D call TRBD1 (6 bases). The germline V gene encodes CDR1 SGHTA and CDR2 FQGNSA. This CDR3 is 16 amino acids long. Trimming stripped 5 bases from V and 1 base from J, with 17 bases between. The CDR3 loop reads CASSNRVTGVNYGYTF. The CDR3 DNA sequence: TGTGCCAGCAGCAACCGGGTGACAGGCGTTAACTATGGCTACACCTTC.

J is TRBJ2-7 and V is TRBV5-4; D might be TRBD1 (6 bases). The CDR3 is 13 residues long. The ends were cut back, 2 bases at V and 5 bases at J, with 11 bases in the middle. Germline V gives CDR1 SGHNT, CDR2 YYREEE (reference sequence). The DNA for the CDR3 is TGTGCCAGCAGCTTAGGGGGAATCGACGAGCAGTACTTC. It specifies CASSLGGIDEQYF.

The chain has TRBV5-1 and TRBJ1-2; D remains unclear. The germline gives CDR1 SGHRS, CDR2 YFSETQ. The CDR3 runs to 15 residues. V was pared by 0 bases and J by 2 bases, with 11 bases between. In nucleotides, the CDR3 is TGCGCCAGCAGCTTGGGGTCCAACCTCAACTATGGCTACACCTTC. Translating gives CASSLGSNLNYGYTF. Complete variable domain (other parts from reference TRBV5-1 and TRBJ1-2): KAGVTQTPRYLIKTRGQQVTLSCSPISGHRSVSWYQQTPGQGLQFLFEYFSETQRNKGNFPGRFSGRQFSNSRSEMNVSTLELGDSALYLCASSLGSNLNYGYTFGSGTRLTVV.

This clone was seen once. This chain connects TRBV5-6 to TRBJ2-3; 8 nucleotides match TRBD2. CDR3 length equals 15 residues. CDR1 SGHDT and CDR2 YYEEEE come from the germline V gene. V trimming: 1 base; J trimming: 2 bases; junction bases outside the gene matches: 3. The CDR3 DNA sequence: TGTGCCAGCAGCTTGCTACTAGCGGCCACAGATACGCAGTATTTT. Translating it yields CASSLLLAATDTQYF.

V is TRBV18 and J is TRBJ2-1, with a possible D match to TRBD1 (6 bases). Germline CDR1 reads KGHSH; CDR2 reads LQKENI. V was trimmed by 0 bases and J by 6 bases, leaving 9 bases between them. The CDR3 is made up of 14 amino acids. CDR3 protein: CASSPPGAGNEQFF. CDR3 DNA sequence: TGTGCCAGCTCACCACCGGGGGCAGGCAATGAGCAGTTCTTC.

The chain carries TRBV11-2 and TRBJ1-1, with TRBD1 matching 8 bases. This CDR3 is 15 amino acids long. Germline assignment: CDR1 SGHAT and CDR2 FQNNGV. V gave up 3 bases and J gave up 1 base; unmatched junction bases: 4. CDR3 DNA: TGTGCCAGCAGCTTCAGGGGGCAGTCGAACACTGAAGCTTTCTTT. This encodes CASSFRGQSNTEAFF.

V is TRBV6-5 and J is TRBJ2-1; 9 nucleotides agree with TRBD1. V gave up 6 bases and J gave up 4 bases; unmatched junction bases: 4. CDR3 length equals 14 residues. CDR1 MNHEY and CDR2 SVGAGI come from the germline V gene. In DNA form, the CDR3 reads TGTGCCAGCAGGCCCGACAGGGGGTACAATGAGCAGTTCTTC. Encoded protein: CASRPDRGYNEQFF.

This chain links TRBV28 with TRBJ1-2; tentatively, D is TRBD1 (6 bases). CDR3 length: 14 amino acids. V lost 5 bases, J lost 9 bases, and 19 bases lay in between. In germline, CDR1 is MDHEN, CDR2 SYDVKM. CDR3 loop: CASSPGHPPGSYTF. The CDR3 nucleotides read TGTGCCAGCAGTCCGGGACATCCCCCCGGAAGCTACACCTTC.

This chain connects TRBV30 to TRBJ2-6; D unclear. V was clipped by 3 bases and J by 0 bases, with 3 bases between them. CDR1 GTSNPN and CDR2 SVGIG come from the germline V gene (reference sequence). The CDR3 sequence is 13 residues long. CDR3 sequence reads: CAWRHSGANVLTF. The CDR3 DNA reads as TGTGCCTGGAGACACTCTGGGGCCAACGTCCTGACTTTC.

Here the CDR3 DNA reads TGTGCCAGCAGACCCCCGACGGGAGCGGGAAACACGCAGTATTTT. This translates into CASRPPTGAGNTQYF. V usage is TRBV6-6 and J usage is TRBJ2-3; TRBD2 matches at 7 bases. This CDR3 comprises 15 residues. Unmatched junction bases numbered 15, after V lost 6 bases and J lost 9 bases. CDR1 is MNHNY and CDR2 is SVGAGI in the germline V gene (reference sequence).

The gene calls are TRBV6-5 and TRBJ2-5; TRBD1 is a possible D gene (6 bases). The CDR3 has 13 residues. The germline gives CDR1 MNHEY, CDR2 SVGAGI. V gave up 6 bases and J gave up 4 bases, with 12 bases separating them. The CDR3 is CASRPTGRETQYF. CDR3 DNA sequence: TGTGCCAGCAGGCCAACAGGGCGAGAGACCCAGTACTTC.

The chain joins TRBV18 to TRBJ2-3; D is unresolved. Germline CDR1 KGHSH, CDR2 LQKENI. Trimming pared 6 bases from V and 2 bases from J, leaving 9 bases between. This CDR3 region has 13 residues. The CDR3 region is CASSPDLTDTQYF. CDR3 sequence (DNA): TGTGCCAGCTCTCCGGACCTCACAGATACGCAGTATTTT.